This T cell receptor beta chain was identified during a study of shared clonotypes between healthy human individuals. On the study more broadly: With ages of 18 to 49, the donors were a couple of women and a few men.

Study-level results: Richness estimates generally favored naive over memory subsets.

Repertoires were generated with immunoSEQ multiplex PCR, while TCRdb's copy carries only in-frame clones and drops some. Of 2 million to 2.5 million clones listed, just over 90% are singletons. Concerning this clone itself: Antigen unknown. One end of the junction does not line up with germline, which may come from a read error.

Sequenced input: naive CD4+ T cells from PBMCs. Subset of the sample: CD45RA+ positively selected. The origin of this receptor is a man aged 18 to 30 in good health. Some clones in this sample may be carry-over from other donors' samples.

The CDR3 region has the DNA TGCGCCAGCAACTTGGGGGCCGGGGGGGATACGCAGTATTTT. Residues: CASNLGAGGDTQYF. The J gene is TRBJ2-3, the V gene TRBV5-1; possibly TRBD2 for D (7 bases). The CDR3 is made up of 14 amino acids. Looked up from germline, CDR1 is SGHRS and CDR2 is YFSETQ.